This T cell receptor (beta chain) was recovered during a study of spatial heterogeneity in lung cancer. Across the whole study: In tumor regions, TCR transcript counts tracked strongly with a T cell module score from matched bulk RNA-seq.

Each TCR cDNA molecule carried a unique molecular identifier. TCRdb reprocessed the 5' RACE reads with MiXCR, giving one entry per CDR3 protein. Of some 6,500 distinct CDR3 sequences detected, around 15% appear once; the ten largest clones hold about 11%. Study findings and constraints: Alpha and beta chain coverage of tumor T cells was estimated at about 7.4% and 14%, respectively. Counts of expanded alpha and beta TCRs within tumors tracked the tumor nonsynonymous mutation count.

This clonotype was detected many times. What it binds is unknown. This beta chain lies outside the target of a library built for alpha chains; its clone size means little. V gave up 5 bases and J gave up 1 base; unmatched junction bases: 9. CDR3 length equals 16 residues. Germline V gives CDR1 MDHEN, CDR2 SYDVKM. Specified time point: sample taken at primary tumor resection. The sequencing used lung tumor tissue, collected at surgery. The receptor's source is a male donor with early-stage non-small cell lung cancer. This chain connects TRBV28 to TRBJ1-2, with TRBD1 identical over 8 bases. For the CDR3, the DNA is TGTGCCAGCAGTCTGGGACAGGCCGAAGTTAACTATGGCTACACCTTC. Its translation: CASSLGQAEVNYGYTF.